The rows below give T cell receptor beta chains drawn from one sample of a study of shared clonotypes between healthy human individuals. Libraries were prepared by immunoSEQ multiplex PCR; TCRdb keeps only in-frame clonotypes and omits some of them. The repertoire holds about 980,000 clones, approximately 80% seen once, with approximately 1.5% in the top ten. Sequenced sample: memory CD4+ T cells sorted from blood. The receptor set was obtained from a man aged 18 to 29 in good health. Both conserved end residues are part of each CDR3. The D gene is left open where the match is weak. Not all rows give a size; the values are once, few, many and, for expanded clones, a class.

>.|TRBV6-1|TRBJ1-6|15|.
CASSGSDRPLEALHF
TGTGCCAGCAGTGGCAGTGACAGGCCCCTTGAGGCCCTCCACTTT
>TRBD2|TRBV11-2|TRBJ2-7|15|.
CASSYIAGGTYEQYF
TGTGCCAGCAGCTATATAGCGGGGGGGACCTACGAGCAGTACTTC
>TRBD1|TRBV27|TRBJ2-7|16|many
CASSLSTLGTGGKQYF
TGTGCCAGCAGTTTATCTACCCTAGGGACAGGGGGTAAGCAGTACTTC
>TRBD1|TRBV30|TRBJ1-6|14|few
CAWSFAETGDNLHF
TGTGCCTGGAGCTTTGCAGAGACAGGGGACAACCTCCACTTT
>.|TRBV29-1|TRBJ1-4|14|.
CSVSDRPTYEKLFF
TGCAGCGTTTCCGACAGGCCAACCTATGAAAAACTGTTTTTT
>TRBD1|TRBV7-9|TRBJ2-7|15|.
CASSHRDRPSYEQYF
TGTGCCAGCAGCCACCGGGACAGGCCTTCCTACGAGCAGTACTTC
>TRBD1|TRBV2|TRBJ2-7|14|.
CASSGTGAAYEQYF
TGTGCCAGCAGTGGGACAGGGGCGGCCTACGAGCAGTACTTC
>TRBD1|TRBV6-5|TRBJ1-1|15|.
CASSSLGQVGTEAFF
TGTGCCAGCAGTTCCCTGGGACAGGTGGGCACTGAAGCTTTCTTT
>TRBD1|TRBV7-3|TRBJ2-5|16|once
CASSAQQQGAGETQYF
TGTGCCAGCAGCGCGCAGCAACAGGGGGCCGGGGAGACCCAGTACTTC
>.|TRBV20-1|TRBJ2-2|11|.
CSEQLTGELFF
TGCAGTGAACAACTAACCGGGGAGCTGTTTTTT
>.|TRBV4-3|TRBJ2-2|16|.
CASSQDYWGGSRELFF
TGCGCCAGCAGCCAAGATTATTGGGGGGGCTCCCGGGAGCTGTTTTTT
>TRBD2|TRBV6-5|TRBJ2-3|15|.
CASSPGGAYVDTQYF
TGTGCCAGCAGCCCCGGGGGGGCCTATGTAGATACGCAGTATTTT
>.|TRBV30|TRBJ2-7|13|many
CAWNGGVSYEQYF
TGTGCCTGGAATGGGGGCGTATCCTACGAGCAGTACTTC
>.|TRBV2|TRBJ1-5|15|.
CASSEGGRGNQPQHF
TGTGCCAGCAGTGAGGGGGGGCGCGGCAATCAGCCCCAGCATTTT
>.|TRBV18|TRBJ2-5|15|.
CASSTGTHTTETQYF
TGTGCCAGCTCGACTGGGACACACACCACAGAGACCCAGTACTTC
>TRBD2|TRBV7-2|TRBJ2-7|14|once
CASSLGAGGAEQYF
TGTGCCAGCAGCTTAGGAGCGGGAGGGGCCGAGCAGTACTTC